The 25 T cell receptor beta chains below were found in one sample sequenced in a study of T cells in localized non-small cell lung cancer. Libraries were prepared by immunoSEQ multiplex PCR; TCRdb keeps only in-frame clonotypes and omits some of them. The sample comprises approximately 72,000 clones, 84% of which are singletons, and less than 15% rests with the top ten. This material consisted of peripheral blood, taken before any cancer treatment. These receptors were obtained from a female donor at least 60 years old with stage I lung adenocarcinoma.

This chain uses TRBV10-2 with TRBJ1-2; D is perhaps TRBD1 (6 bases). The CDR3 is made up of 17 amino acids. V shed 6 bases and J shed 6 bases, with 26 bases lying between them. Per germline, CDR1 WSHSY and CDR2 SAAADI. As DNA, the CDR3 is TGCGCCAGCAGCGAGGGGGAGAGGGGCGGGGCGCCCAATGGCTACACCTTC. Protein: CASSEGERGGAPNGYTF.

The V call is TRBV7-9, the J call TRBJ1-2; D is perhaps TRBD1 (6 bases). The CDR3 is 15 residues long. Deletions cut 5 bases from V and 4 bases from J, with 17 bases between. Germline lookup yields CDR1 SEHNR and CDR2 FQNEAQ (reference sequence). The CDR3 spells CASSGTTTQLYGYTF. CDR3 nucleotides: TGTGCCAGCAGCGGGACAACCACCCAACTCTATGGCTACACCTTC. The variable domain in full, with the rest retrieved from reference TRBV7-9 and TRBJ1-2, is DTGVSQNPRHKITKRGQNVTFRCDPISEHNRLYWYRQTLGQGPEFLTYFQNEAQLEKSRLLSDRFSAERPKGSFSTLEIQRTEQGDSAMYLCASSGTTTQLYGYTFGSGTRLTVV.

J is TRBJ1-1 and V is TRBV2; D uncertain. The CDR3 sequence is 13 residues long. V lost 5 bases, J lost 1 base, and 8 bases lay in between. Germline V gene lookup returns CDR1 SNHLY and CDR2 FYNNEI. For the CDR3, the DNA is TGTGCCAGCAGTACGGACGGGAACACTGAAGCTTTCTTT. Translated: CASSTDGNTEAFF.

The chain is built from TRBV13 and TRBJ2-3; 11 bases agree with TRBD2. Trimming removed 5 bases from V and 6 bases from J; junction bases left unmatched: 7. There are 15 residues in the CDR3. Germline loops: CDR1 PRHDT, CDR2 FYEKMQ (reference sequence). CDR3 protein: CASSASLAGADTQYF. Here the CDR3 DNA reads TGTGCCAGCAGCGCCTCACTAGCGGGGGCCGATACGCAGTATTTT.

This clone was seen a single time. CDR3 bases: TGCAGCGTTGCGAGGGGAGAGACCCAGTACTTC. This translates into CSVARGETQYF. The chain combines TRBV29-1 with TRBJ2-5; D possibly uses TRBD1 or TRBD2 (5 bases each). Trimming took off 4 bases at V and 4 bases at J, with 7 bases between the two ends. CDR1 and CDR2 (germline): SQVTM, ANQGSEA. This CDR3 has 11 amino acids.

In its sample, this clone was seen once. This chain links TRBV6-1 with TRBJ2-3; TRBD2 agrees at 10 bases. Per germline, CDR1 MNHNS and CDR2 SASEGT. The CDR3 consists of 13 residues. With 8 bases clipped from V and 10 bases from J, the junction kept 9 bases outside the gene matches. CDR3 amino acids: CASHFGTSVAQYF. CDR3 in DNA: TGTGCCAGCCATTTTGGGACTAGCGTTGCGCAGTATTTT.

The J gene is TRBJ1-2, the V gene TRBV9, with 8 bases matching TRBD1. The CDR3 runs to 17 residues. Germline-derived CDR1 and CDR2 are SGDLS and YYNGEE. V dropped 0 bases and J dropped 7; count of bases not matched to a gene: 14. The CDR3 loop reads CASSVDPAGGARGGYTF. DNA for the CDR3: TGTGCCAGCAGCGTAGACCCGGCAGGGGGCGCTCGAGGTGGCTACACCTTC.

The chain has TRBV6-5 and TRBJ2-5, with D perhaps matching TRBD2 (6 bases). The CDR3 has 15 residues. Germline CDR1 and CDR2: MNHEY and SVGAGI. V was pared by 7 bases and J by 0 bases, with 15 bases between. The CDR3 nucleotides are TGTGCCAGCAACAATGCCCGGGGGAACCAAGAGACCCAGTACTTC. It translates to CASNNARGNQETQYF.

The chain joins TRBV6-1 to TRBJ2-2; D not resolved. Germline V lookup: CDR1 MNHNS, CDR2 SASEGT. The V end lost 7 bases, the J end lost 2 bases, and 2 bases lay between the germline ends. This CDR3 is 11 amino acids long. This CDR3 is CASTNTGELFF. The CDR3 DNA follows: TGTGCCAGCACCAACACCGGGGAGCTGTTTTTT.

The chain employs TRBV6-1 and TRBJ2-7, with D possibly being TRBD1 or TRBD2 (5 bases each). CDR1 and CDR2 (germline): MNHNS, SASEGT. V lost 6 bases to trimming and J lost 0 bases, with 12 bases between them. The CDR3 covers 14 residues. The CDR3 sequence is CASRWDPSSYEQYF. CDR3 in DNA: TGTGCCAGCAGGTGGGACCCGAGCTCCTACGAGCAGTACTTC.

There are a few counts of this clone. The V call is TRBV6-5, the J call TRBJ1-4, with no clear D. The CDR3 is made up of 16 amino acids. Deletions cut 3 bases from V and 0 bases from J, with 11 bases between. In germline, CDR1 is MNHEY, CDR2 SVGAGI. In nucleotides, the CDR3 is TGTGCCAGCAGTTATGGGTACGGGGCAACTAATGAAAAACTGTTTTTT. It encodes CASSYGYGATNEKLFF.

This clone appeared a few times. The genes are TRBV5-4 and TRBJ1-1; no reliable D call. Germline CDR1 SGHNT, CDR2 YYREEE (reference sequence). The CDR3 is 11 amino acids. Trimming removed 2 bases at V and 2 bases at J, with 1 base between. The CDR3 sequence is CASSFNTEAFF. The CDR3 nucleotides read TGTGCCAGCAGCTTCAACACTGAAGCTTTCTTT.

This sequence joins TRBV6-5 and TRBJ2-7; 10 nucleotides align to TRBD1. The V and J ends lost 5 bases and 2 bases, in that order; junction bases with no gene match: 6. The CDR3 length is 15 residues. The germline gives CDR1 MNHEY, CDR2 SVGAGI. The CDR3 is CASSRRDRGTYEQYF. DNA for the CDR3: TGTGCCAGCAGTCGCCGGGACAGGGGAACCTACGAGCAGTACTTC.

The chain employs TRBV7-6 and TRBJ1-1; D is possibly TRBD1 (5 bases). Germline-derived CDR1 and CDR2 are SGHVS and FNYEAQ. V was shortened by 8 bases and J by 1 base, with 8 bases between the two germline ends. The CDR3 spans 12 residues. The CDR3 sequence is CASSGPNTEAFF. The CDR3 DNA follows: TGTGCCAGCTCGGGACCGAACACTGAAGCTTTCTTT. Full variable domain (outside the CDR3, taken from reference TRBV7-6 and TRBJ1-1): GAGVSQSPRYKVTKRGQDVALRCDPISGHVSLYWYRQALGQGPEFLTYFNYEAQQDKSGLPNDRFSAERPEGSISTLTIQRTEQRDSAMYRCASSGPNTEAFFGQGTRLTVV.

This chain connects TRBV18 to TRBJ2-1, with 10 bases lining up with TRBD2. This CDR3 has 14 residues. J gave up 6 bases and V 6 bases, and 5 bases lay outside the gene matches. Per germline, CDR1 KGHSH and CDR2 LQKENI. This CDR3 reads CASSLAGGGNEQFF. CDR3 in DNA: TGTGCCAGCTCTTTAGCGGGAGGTGGCAATGAGCAGTTCTTC.

The sample holds one count of this clone. CDR3 bases: TGTGCCTGGAGTTGGCAAGCCAAAAACATTCAGTACTTC. Encoded protein: CAWSWQAKNIQYF. The V gene is TRBV30, the J gene TRBJ2-4; unclear D gene. The CDR3 spans 13 residues. Germline V gene lookup returns CDR1 GTSNPN and CDR2 SVGIG (reference sequence). The germline V and J ends were trimmed by 2 bases and 0 bases, with 5 bases remaining between them.

Worth noting for this clone: The sample has other DNA sequences that encode this CDR3 too. The rearrangement links TRBV30 to TRBJ2-7, with TRBD2 identical over 9 bases. V trimming: 1 base; J trimming: 3 bases; junction bases outside the gene matches: 4. This CDR3 region has 14 residues. Per the germline V gene, CDR1 is GTSNPN and CDR2 is SVGIG (reference sequence). The CDR3 sequence is CAWSGLAGNYEQYF. DNA for the CDR3: TGTGCCTGGAGTGGCCTAGCGGGGAACTACGAGCAGTACTTC.

This clone appeared a single time. The CDR3 spells CASSLGQGSGYTF. In DNA form, the CDR3 reads TGTGCCAGCAGTTTAGGACAGGGGTCGGGCTACACCTTC. The rearrangement uses TRBV28 and TRBJ1-2, with 9 bases that match TRBD1. V lost 2 bases to trimming and J lost 8 bases; unmatched junction nucleotides: 3. CDR1 MDHEN and CDR2 SYDVKM come from the germline V gene. The CDR3 has 13 residues.

V is TRBV2 and J is TRBJ2-2; 11 positions agree with TRBD2. Germline V gene data show CDR1 as SNHLY and CDR2 as FYNNEI. V trimming: 6 bases; J trimming: 5 bases; junction bases outside the gene matches: 5. The CDR3 is 15 residues long. CDR3 sequence reads: CASRTTSGKTGELFF. For the CDR3, the DNA is TGTGCCAGCAGGACGACTAGCGGGAAAACCGGGGAGCTGTTTTTT.

The chain recombines TRBV19 with TRBJ1-4; 9 bases agree with TRBD1. V lost 4 bases, J lost 5 bases, and 8 bases stayed unmatched. The V gene's germline CDR1 is LNHDA and CDR2 SQIVND (reference sequence). CDR3 size: 16 residues. As DNA, the CDR3 is TGTGCCAGTAGTACCAGAGCCGGGACAGGGAATGAAAAACTGTTTTTT. Protein sequence: CASSTRAGTGNEKLFF.

V usage is TRBV15 and J usage is TRBJ2-2; 12 positions match TRBD1. V was clipped by 7 bases and J by 9 bases; unmatched bases: 6. There are 14 residues in the CDR3. Germline V gene data show CDR1 as LNHNV and CDR2 as YYDKDF (reference sequence). The chain's CDR3 is CATKPGQGAWELFF. CDR3 nucleotides: TGTGCCACCAAACCGGGACAGGGGGCCTGGGAGCTGTTTTTT.

The V gene is TRBV14, the J gene TRBJ2-7, with 10 nucleotides matching TRBD1. After removal of 1 base from V and 7 bases from J, the junction contained 10 bases not matched to a gene. The CDR3 contains 16 residues. Germline V lookup: CDR1 SGHDN, CDR2 FVKESK. This chain's CDR3 is CASSQAPGTGDKEQYF. DNA for the CDR3: TGTGCCAGCAGCCAAGCCCCCGGGACAGGGGACAAAGAGCAGTACTTC.

The V call is TRBV7-2, the J call TRBJ1-2; 9 nucleotides agree with TRBD1. Per the germline V gene, CDR1 is SGHTA and CDR2 is FQGNSA. The CDR3 totals 14 residues. The V and J ends lost 3 bases and 6 bases, in that order; junction bases with no gene match: 5. The CDR3 nucleotides read TGTGCCAGCAGCTTGTTGACAGGGGGAAATGGCTACACCTTC. Translating gives CASSLLTGGNGYTF.

This chain joins TRBV7-3 and TRBJ2-5; D gene uncertain. The V gene's germline CDR1 is SGHTA and CDR2 FQGTGA. The CDR3 consists of 14 residues. V lost 2 bases, J lost 2 bases, and 9 bases lay in between. The CDR3: CASSLGPVQETQYF. The CDR3 DNA reads TGTGCCAGCAGCTTAGGGCCGGTACAAGAGACCCAGTACTTC.

The V call is TRBV5-4, the J call TRBJ2-1, with 9 positions matching TRBD2. The CDR3 loop spans 18 amino acids. Per germline, CDR1 SGHNT and CDR2 YYREEE (reference sequence). Trimming cost V 3 bases and J 2 bases; bases outside gene matches: 12. The CDR3 protein is CASSSLPSSGTPYNEQFF. The CDR3 nucleotides read TGTGCCAGCAGCTCCCTACCCTCTAGCGGGACACCCTACAATGAGCAGTTCTTC.